Reported below is one TCR beta chain. TCRdb passed the RT-PCR reads through MiXCR, listing each CDR3 protein once. The data show 400,000 to 500,000 distinct CDR3 sequences, approximately 16% seen once. Trimming took 1 base from V and 9 from J; bases not matched to a gene: 13. In germline, CDR1 is MGHRA, CDR2 YSYEKL. The CDR3 runs to 19 residues. This entry belongs to a study of patients and donors after allogeneic stem cell transplantation. What was sequenced was blood, either unsorted or a sorted T cell fraction (not recorded which). This chain connects TRBV4-1 to TRBJ2-1; 15 nucleotides agree with TRBD2. The sequence was obtained from a human donor who was either an allogeneic HSCT recipient or a stem cell or donor lymphocyte infusion donor (not recorded which). It is not recorded whose cells these are; they may come from a transplant donor. The chain's CDR3 is CASSQGGLAGGPSLGEQFF. CDR3 nucleotides: TGCGCCAGCAGCCAAGGCGGACTAGCGGGGGGGCCGTCTCTAGGTGAGCAGTTCTTC.